Listed below are T cell receptor beta chains from one sample, sequenced in a study of shared clonotypes between healthy human individuals. Assay: immunoSEQ multiplex PCR; the TCRdb copy retains only in-frame clones and omits some. The sample carries some 1.4 million clones, more than 95% recorded once. Material for sequencing was naive CD4+ T cells sorted from blood. The receptor source for this set is a young man in good health. The conserved cysteine and the conserved F or W are not part of the CDR3 here. Not every row has a clone size; where given, it reads once, few, many or a size class.

v_gene: TRBV5-1; j_gene: TRBJ2-5; len: 11; abundance: .; CDR3aa: ATAATGSETQY
v_gene: TRBV15; j_gene: TRBJ1-4; len: 12; abundance: .; CDR3aa: ATSRVETGGKLF
v_gene: TRBV19; j_gene: TRBJ2-2; len: 14; abundance: .; CDR3aa: ASRTSGRVVTGELF
v_gene: TRBV12-2; j_gene: TRBJ2-2; len: 14; abundance: .; CDR3aa: ASRARQGAHPGELF
v_gene: TRBV5-1; j_gene: TRBJ2-2; len: 14; abundance: .; CDR3aa: ASSLGTSSYTGELF
v_gene: TRBV5-1; j_gene: TRBJ2-2; len: 13; abundance: .; CDR3aa: ASSLGTANTGELF
v_gene: TRBV28; j_gene: TRBJ2-7; len: 14; abundance: .; CDR3aa: ASSPVLGSSGYEQY
v_gene: TRBV2; j_gene: TRBJ1-1; len: 14; abundance: .; CDR3aa: ASSEALGRGPTEAF
v_gene: TRBV5-5; j_gene: TRBJ1-2; len: 12; abundance: .; CDR3aa: ASSLVQGVIGYT
v_gene: TRBV5-6; j_gene: TRBJ1-5; len: 11; abundance: .; CDR3aa: ASSLGLNQPQH
v_gene: TRBV7-3; j_gene: TRBJ2-1; len: 16; abundance: .; CDR3aa: ASSLGRGSGSTYNEQF
v_gene: TRBV19; j_gene: TRBJ1-2; len: 11; abundance: .; CDR3aa: ASSIAVSYGYT
v_gene: TRBV15; j_gene: TRBJ1-5; len: 16; abundance: .; CDR3aa: ATSNRRLNPLSNQPQH
v_gene: TRBV28; j_gene: TRBJ2-3; len: 11; abundance: .; CDR3aa: ASRPGQTDTQY
v_gene: TRBV11-2; j_gene: TRBJ2-1; len: 14; abundance: .; CDR3aa: ASSPFELTTYNEQF
v_gene: TRBV9; j_gene: TRBJ2-2; len: 14; abundance: .; CDR3aa: ASSVSGRGSTGELF
v_gene: TRBV5-5; j_gene: TRBJ2-1; len: 11; abundance: .; CDR3aa: ASSRESYNEQF
v_gene: TRBV6-4; j_gene: TRBJ2-1; len: 12; abundance: .; CDR3aa: ASSKTGLYNEQF
v_gene: TRBV9; j_gene: TRBJ2-2; len: 13; abundance: .; CDR3aa: ASSVHSLLSGELF
v_gene: TRBV7-9; j_gene: TRBJ2-2; len: 14; abundance: once; CDR3aa: ASSLGQGTNTGELF
v_gene: TRBV7-9; j_gene: TRBJ2-2; len: 14; abundance: .; CDR3aa: ASSLVGLGPAGELF
v_gene: TRBV19; j_gene: TRBJ1-2; len: 10; abundance: .; CDR3aa: ASSPGQGHYT
v_gene: TRBV2; j_gene: TRBJ2-2; len: 9; abundance: .; CDR3aa: ASSDTGELF